The sequence of this TCR beta chain was determined in a study of blood T cell repertoires in COVID-19. The overall study: The origin of the acute and convalescent COVID-19 samples was the United States, Italy and Spain. T cells, B-cell-depleted T cells, or PBMCs provided the cDNA or gDNA that served as material.

Germline CDR1 and CDR2: SGDLS and YYNGEE. This CDR3 contains 14 residues. With V trimmed by 4 bases and J by 6 bases, 6 bases remained unmatched. Per the study methods: By means of reference gene primer amplification, nucleated cell counts were estimated. Sequencing was performed with immunoSEQ multiplex PCR; in TCRdb, only in-frame clones are kept and a portion is missing. Clonal size and the V and J genes are those of that table, whereas D and trimming came from the DNA. This sample has around 160,000 clones, with more than 80% found just once. The sample was peripheral blood. This receptor was taken from a human donor with acute or convalescent COVID-19. The donor label of this sample is uncertain. This chain joins TRBV9 and TRBJ2-2, with 7 bases aligning to TRBD1. CDR3 amino acids: CASSQSTGAGELFF. Here the CDR3 DNA reads TGTGCCAGCAGCCAGTCTACAGGGGCCGGGGAGCTGTTTTTT.